This T cell receptor beta chain was identified in a study of blood T cell repertoires in COVID-19. Whole-study context: From the United States, Italy and Spain came samples of acute and convalescent COVID-19.

V lost 3 bases, J lost 2 bases, and 4 bases stayed unmatched. From germline, CDR1 is LGHNA and CDR2 YSLEER. The CDR3 is 15 amino acids. TCRdb keeps only in-frame clones here, not all; method: immunoSEQ multiplex PCR. The sample records approximately 310,000 clones, about nine tenths being singletons. Sequenced input: peripheral blood. V gene TRBV4-3 combines with J gene TRBJ2-7; 10 bases are a match to TRBD1. The sequence came from a man between 45 and 60 years old with active or convalescent COVID-19. Here the CDR3 reads CASSQAGTGAYEQYF. The CDR3 bases are TGCGCCAGCAGCCAGGCCGGGACAGGGGCCTACGAGCAGTACTTC.